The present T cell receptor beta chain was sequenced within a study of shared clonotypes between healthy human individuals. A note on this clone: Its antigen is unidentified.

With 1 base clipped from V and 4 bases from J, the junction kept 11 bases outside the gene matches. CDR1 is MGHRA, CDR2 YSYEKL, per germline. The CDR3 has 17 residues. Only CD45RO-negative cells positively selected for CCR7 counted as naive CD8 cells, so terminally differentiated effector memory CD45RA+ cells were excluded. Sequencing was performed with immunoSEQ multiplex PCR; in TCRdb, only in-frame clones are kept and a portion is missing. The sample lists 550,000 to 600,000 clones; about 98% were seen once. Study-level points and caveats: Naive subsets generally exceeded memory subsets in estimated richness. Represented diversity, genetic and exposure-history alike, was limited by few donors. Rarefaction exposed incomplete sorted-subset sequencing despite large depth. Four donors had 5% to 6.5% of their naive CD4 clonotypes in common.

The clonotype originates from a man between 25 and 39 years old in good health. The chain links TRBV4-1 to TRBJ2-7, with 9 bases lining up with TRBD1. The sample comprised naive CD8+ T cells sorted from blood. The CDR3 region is CASSQGPPTGGGYEQYF. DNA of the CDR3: TGCGCCAGCAGCCAAGGCCCTCCGACAGGGGGTGGGTACGAGCAGTACTTC.